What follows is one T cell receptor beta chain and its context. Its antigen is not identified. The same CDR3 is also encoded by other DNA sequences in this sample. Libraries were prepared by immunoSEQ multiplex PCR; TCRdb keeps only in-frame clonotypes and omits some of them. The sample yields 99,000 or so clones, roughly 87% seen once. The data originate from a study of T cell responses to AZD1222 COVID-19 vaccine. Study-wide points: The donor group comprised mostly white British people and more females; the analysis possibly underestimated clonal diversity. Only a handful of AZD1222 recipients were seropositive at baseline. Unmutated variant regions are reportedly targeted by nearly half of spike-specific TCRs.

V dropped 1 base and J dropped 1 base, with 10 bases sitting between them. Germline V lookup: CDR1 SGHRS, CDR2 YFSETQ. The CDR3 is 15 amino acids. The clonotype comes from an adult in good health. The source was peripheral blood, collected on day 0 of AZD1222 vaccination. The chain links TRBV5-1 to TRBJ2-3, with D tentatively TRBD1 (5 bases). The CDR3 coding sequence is TGCGCCAGCAGCTTGAGGGGTGTGGGCACAGATACGCAGTATTTT. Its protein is CASSLRGVGTDTQYF.